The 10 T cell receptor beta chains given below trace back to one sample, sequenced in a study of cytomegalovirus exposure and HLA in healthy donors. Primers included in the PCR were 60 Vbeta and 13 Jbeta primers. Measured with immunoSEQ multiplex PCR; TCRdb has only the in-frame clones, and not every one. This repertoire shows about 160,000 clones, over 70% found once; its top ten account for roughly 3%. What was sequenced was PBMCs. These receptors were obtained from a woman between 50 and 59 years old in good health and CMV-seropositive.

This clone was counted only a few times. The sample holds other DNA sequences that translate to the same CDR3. CDR3 coding DNA: TGTGCCAGCAGCCAGACAGTGAACACTGAAGCTTTCTTT. Encoded protein: CASSQTVNTEAFF. The rearrangement joins TRBV7-9 to TRBJ1-1; a possible D gene is TRBD1 (5 bases). The CDR3 has 13 residues. Germline V gene lookup returns CDR1 SEHNR and CDR2 FQNEAQ (reference sequence). With 5 bases removed from V and 0 bases from J, the gap between germline ends came to 7 bases.

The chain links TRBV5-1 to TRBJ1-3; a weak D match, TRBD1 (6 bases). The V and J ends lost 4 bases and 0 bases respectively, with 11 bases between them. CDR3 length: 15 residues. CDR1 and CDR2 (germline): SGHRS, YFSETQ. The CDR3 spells CASSPDSGSGNTIYF. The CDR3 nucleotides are TGCGCCAGCAGCCCGGACAGTGGCTCTGGAAACACCATATATTTT.

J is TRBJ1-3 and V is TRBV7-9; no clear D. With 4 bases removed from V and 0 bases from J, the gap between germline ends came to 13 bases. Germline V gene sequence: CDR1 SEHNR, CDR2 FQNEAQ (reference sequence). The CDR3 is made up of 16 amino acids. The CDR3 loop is CASSWQVLGSGNTIYF. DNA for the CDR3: TGTGCCAGCAGCTGGCAGGTTTTGGGCTCTGGAAACACCATATATTTT.

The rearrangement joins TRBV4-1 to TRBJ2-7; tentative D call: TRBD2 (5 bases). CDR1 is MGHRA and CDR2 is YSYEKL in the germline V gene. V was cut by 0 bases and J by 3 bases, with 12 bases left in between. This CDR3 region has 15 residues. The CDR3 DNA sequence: TGCGCCAGCAGCCAAGATCCAGGACGGGACTACGAGCAGTACTTC. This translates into CASSQDPGRDYEQYF.

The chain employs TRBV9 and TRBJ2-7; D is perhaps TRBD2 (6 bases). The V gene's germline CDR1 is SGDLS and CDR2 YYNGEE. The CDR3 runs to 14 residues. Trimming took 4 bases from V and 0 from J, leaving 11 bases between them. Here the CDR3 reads CASSTVAVSYEQYF. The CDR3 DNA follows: TGTGCCAGCAGCACGGTAGCGGTCTCCTACGAGCAGTACTTC.

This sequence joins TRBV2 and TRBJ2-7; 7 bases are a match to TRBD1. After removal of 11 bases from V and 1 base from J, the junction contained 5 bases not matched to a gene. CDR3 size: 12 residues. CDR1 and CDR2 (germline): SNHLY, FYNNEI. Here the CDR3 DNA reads TGTGCCCCCGACAGGGTATCCTACGAGCAGTACTTC. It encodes CAPDRVSYEQYF. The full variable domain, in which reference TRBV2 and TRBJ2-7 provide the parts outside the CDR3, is EPEVTQTPSHQVTQMGQEVILRCVPISNHLYFYWYRQILGQKVEFLVSFYNNEISEKSEIFDDQFSVERPDGSNFTLKIRSTKLEDSAMYFCAPDRVSYEQYFGPGTRLTVT.

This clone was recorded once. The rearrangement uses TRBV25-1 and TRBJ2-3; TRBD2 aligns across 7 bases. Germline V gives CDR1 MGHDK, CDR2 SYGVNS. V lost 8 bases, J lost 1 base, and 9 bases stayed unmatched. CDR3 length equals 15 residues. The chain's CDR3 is CASSPMGGGTDTQYF. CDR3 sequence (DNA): TGTGCCAGCTCCCCCATGGGGGGGGGCACAGATACGCAGTATTTT.

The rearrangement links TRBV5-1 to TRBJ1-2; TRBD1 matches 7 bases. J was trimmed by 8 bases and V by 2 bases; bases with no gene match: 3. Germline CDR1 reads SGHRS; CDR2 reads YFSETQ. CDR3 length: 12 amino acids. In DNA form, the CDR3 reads TGCGCCAGCAGCTTTACAGGGGAAGGCTACACCTTC. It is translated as CASSFTGEGYTF.

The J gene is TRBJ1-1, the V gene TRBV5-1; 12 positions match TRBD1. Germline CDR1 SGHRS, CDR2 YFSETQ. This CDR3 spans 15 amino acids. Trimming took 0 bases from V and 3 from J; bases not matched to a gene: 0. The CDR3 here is CASSLGDRGHTEAFF. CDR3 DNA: TGCGCCAGCAGCTTGGGGGACAGGGGGCACACTGAAGCTTTCTTT.

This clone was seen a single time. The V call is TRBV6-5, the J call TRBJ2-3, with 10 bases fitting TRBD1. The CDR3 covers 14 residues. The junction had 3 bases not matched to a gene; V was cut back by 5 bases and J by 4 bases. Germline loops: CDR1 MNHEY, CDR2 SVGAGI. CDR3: CASSGGTGADTQYF. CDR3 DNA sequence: TGTGCCAGCAGTGGTGGGACAGGGGCAGATACGCAGTATTTT.